Listed below are T cell receptor beta chains from one sample, sequenced in a study of blood T cell repertoires in COVID-19. Measured with immunoSEQ multiplex PCR; TCRdb has only the in-frame clones, and not every one. Of about 440,000 clones in the sample, about 91% are singletons; the top ten hold 10% to 15%. Source material: peripheral blood. Source of these receptors: a woman aged 45-59 years with COVID-19, enrolled during active disease. Both conserved end residues are part of each CDR3. Each record gives: clone size, D gene, V gene, J gene, CDR3 protein, CDR3 DNA. The D gene is left open where the match is weak. For some rows the clone size is stated as once, few or many, or as a class when expanded; others skip it.

abundance: NA; d_gene: TRBD1; v_gene: TRBV30; j_gene: TRBJ1-5; CDR3aa: CAWSADRGNQPQHF; CDR3nt: TGTGCCTGGAGTGCGGACAGGGGGAATCAGCCCCAGCATTTT
abundance: NA; d_gene: NA; v_gene: TRBV30; j_gene: TRBJ1-2; CDR3aa: CAQRRGAQYGYTF; CDR3nt: TGTGCCCAGCGCCGTGGGGCCCAATATGGCTACACCTTC
abundance: NA; d_gene: NA; v_gene: TRBV7-9; j_gene: TRBJ2-7; CDR3aa: CASSLAAGGEQYF; CDR3nt: TGTGCCAGCAGCTTAGCGGCAGGGGGGGAGCAGTACTTC
abundance: NA; d_gene: NA; v_gene: TRBV6-1; j_gene: TRBJ1-1; CDR3aa: CASSEELRGLMNTEAFF; CDR3nt: TGTGCCAGCAGTGAGGAGTTAAGGGGACTCATGAACACTGAAGCTTTCTTT
abundance: NA; d_gene: NA; v_gene: TRBV13; j_gene: TRBJ1-4; CDR3aa: CASSLGGDGKLFF; CDR3nt: TGTGCCAGCAGCTTAGGGGGCGATGGGAAACTGTTTTTT
abundance: few; d_gene: NA; v_gene: TRBV4-1; j_gene: TRBJ1-4; CDR3aa: CASSQSTWEATNEKLFF; CDR3nt: TGCGCCAGCAGCCAGAGCACATGGGAGGCAACTAATGAAAAACTGTTTTTT
abundance: NA; d_gene: NA; v_gene: TRBV11-2; j_gene: TRBJ2-3; CDR3aa: CASRYTGIRTDTQYF; CDR3nt: TGTGCCAGCAGGTATACAGGGATTCGCACAGATACGCAGTATTTT
abundance: NA; d_gene: TRBD1; v_gene: TRBV19; j_gene: TRBJ1-6; CDR3aa: CASSILRDSRNSPLHF; CDR3nt: TGTGCCAGTAGTATCCTCAGGGACAGCCGAAATTCACCCCTCCACTTT
abundance: NA; d_gene: NA; v_gene: TRBV7-9; j_gene: TRBJ1-1; CDR3aa: CASGGGYTEAFF; CDR3nt: TGTGCCAGCGGGGGAGGCTACACTGAAGCTTTCTTT
abundance: NA; d_gene: NA; v_gene: TRBV5-1; j_gene: TRBJ1-2; CDR3aa: CASSWTPTVAGYTF; CDR3nt: TGCGCCAGCAGCTGGACACCGACCGTGGCGGGCTACACCTTC
abundance: NA; d_gene: TRBD2; v_gene: TRBV29-1; j_gene: TRBJ2-3; CDR3aa: CSVHYSGEPAQYF; CDR3nt: TGCAGCGTTCATTATAGCGGGGAGCCGGCACAGTATTTT
abundance: once; d_gene: NA; v_gene: TRBV14; j_gene: TRBJ1-1; CDR3aa: CASSQVRRSNTEAFF; CDR3nt: TGTGCCAGCAGCCAAGTCCGGAGATCGAACACTGAAGCTTTCTTT
abundance: NA; d_gene: TRBD1; v_gene: TRBV19; j_gene: TRBJ2-3; CDR3aa: CASSWTGELTDTQYF; CDR3nt: TGTGCCAGTAGCTGGACAGGGGAGTTAACAGATACGCAGTATTTT
abundance: NA; d_gene: TRBD2; v_gene: TRBV11-2; j_gene: TRBJ2-3; CDR3aa: CASNPRGAQGDTQYF; CDR3nt: TGTGCCAGTAACCCGCGGGGGGCCCAGGGAGATACGCAGTATTTT
abundance: NA; d_gene: NA; v_gene: TRBV12-3/TRBV12-4; j_gene: TRBJ1-2; CDR3aa: CASSVSYYGYTF; CDR3nt: TGTGCCAGCAGTGTCTCCTACTATGGCTACACCTTC
abundance: NA; d_gene: NA; v_gene: TRBV5-4; j_gene: TRBJ2-1; CDR3aa: CASSLSSRDEQFF; CDR3nt: TGTGCCAGCAGCTTGTCGAGTCGGGATGAGCAGTTCTTC
abundance: NA; d_gene: TRBD1; v_gene: TRBV7-9; j_gene: TRBJ2-7; CDR3aa: CASSSRDRAREQYF; CDR3nt: TGTGCCAGCAGCTCCCGGGACAGGGCTCGCGAGCAGTACTTC
abundance: NA; d_gene: TRBD2; v_gene: TRBV24-1; j_gene: TRBJ2-5; CDR3aa: CATSERGQETQYF; CDR3nt: TGTGCCACCAGTGAGCGGGGGCAAGAGACCCAGTACTTC
abundance: NA; d_gene: NA; v_gene: TRBV3-1/TRBV3-2; j_gene: TRBJ1-5; CDR3aa: CASSQEGGQPQHF; CDR3nt: TGTGCCAGCAGCCAGGAGGGTGGGCAGCCCCAGCATTTT
abundance: NA; d_gene: TRBD1; v_gene: TRBV28; j_gene: TRBJ1-2; CDR3aa: CASIQQGDYGYTF; CDR3nt: TGTGCCAGCATCCAACAGGGGGACTATGGCTACACCTTC
abundance: NA; d_gene: NA; v_gene: TRBV6-5; j_gene: TRBJ1-2; CDR3aa: CASRGGNLLYTF; CDR3nt: TGTGCCAGCAGGGGCGGGAACCTCCTCTACACCTTC
abundance: NA; d_gene: NA; v_gene: TRBV20-1; j_gene: TRBJ2-5; CDR3aa: CSARDLATQYF; CDR3nt: TGCAGTGCTAGAGATCTGGCGACCCAGTACTTC
abundance: NA; d_gene: TRBD2; v_gene: TRBV2; j_gene: TRBJ2-5; CDR3aa: CASSGEETQYF; CDR3nt: TGTGCCAGTAGCGGGGAAGAGACCCAGTACTTC
abundance: few; d_gene: NA; v_gene: TRBV24-1; j_gene: TRBJ1-1; CDR3aa: CATSDGRVDTEAFF; CDR3nt: TGTGCCACCAGTGATGGCAGGGTTGACACTGAAGCTTTCTTT
abundance: NA; d_gene: NA; v_gene: TRBV4-1; j_gene: TRBJ2-1; CDR3aa: CASSQDASSANEQFF; CDR3nt: TGCGCCAGCAGCCAAGACGCCTCGAGCGCCAATGAGCAGTTCTTC
abundance: NA; d_gene: TRBD2; v_gene: TRBV13; j_gene: TRBJ2-2; CDR3aa: CASSLEGWTSGLSF; CDR3nt: TGTGCCAGCAGCTTAGAAGGATGGACTAGCGGGCTCTCTTTT
abundance: NA; d_gene: NA; v_gene: TRBV5-1; j_gene: TRBJ1-4; CDR3aa: CASSLAGQFNEKLFF; CDR3nt: TGCGCCAGCAGCCTAGCAGGACAGTTTAATGAAAAACTGTTTTTT
abundance: NA; d_gene: TRBD1; v_gene: TRBV6-5; j_gene: TRBJ2-4; CDR3aa: CASRETGDIQYF; CDR3nt: TGTGCCAGCAGAGAGACAGGGGACATTCAGTACTTC
abundance: NA; d_gene: NA; v_gene: TRBV10-1; j_gene: TRBJ2-1; CDR3aa: CASSEFLTGLAGGEQFF; CDR3nt: TGCGCCAGCAGTGAGTTCTTGACAGGCCTTGCGGGTGGTGAGCAGTTCTTC
abundance: NA; d_gene: NA; v_gene: TRBV4-1; j_gene: TRBJ2-3; CDR3aa: CASSQVSHRTDTQYF; CDR3nt: TGCGCCAGCAGCCAAGTTTCACACCGCACAGATACGCAGTATTTT
abundance: few; d_gene: NA; v_gene: TRBV10-2; j_gene: TRBJ1-1; CDR3aa: CASCPGTGSIEAFF; CDR3nt: TGCGCCAGCTGCCCCGGGACTGGGTCCATTGAAGCTTTCTTT
abundance: NA; d_gene: NA; v_gene: TRBV30; j_gene: TRBJ2-7; CDR3aa: CAWSEEYEQYF; CDR3nt: TGTGCCTGGAGTGAGGAGTACGAGCAGTACTTC
abundance: NA; d_gene: NA; v_gene: TRBV5-4; j_gene: TRBJ1-5; CDR3aa: CASSLDPGEGNQPQHF; CDR3nt: TGTGCCAGCAGCTTAGATCCGGGAGAGGGCAATCAGCCCCAGCATTTT
abundance: NA; d_gene: NA; v_gene: TRBV7-9; j_gene: TRBJ1-1; CDR3aa: CASSLEEGLWTEAFF; CDR3nt: TGTGCCAGCAGCTTAGAGGAGGGATTGTGGACTGAAGCTTTCTTT
abundance: NA; d_gene: NA; v_gene: TRBV30; j_gene: TRBJ1-2; CDR3aa: CAWRGPGLGYTF; CDR3nt: TGTGCCTGGAGGGGGCCCGGTCTGGGCTACACCTTC
abundance: NA; d_gene: NA; v_gene: TRBV19; j_gene: TRBJ1-5; CDR3aa: CASGVFSNQPQHF; CDR3nt: TGTGCCTCGGGGGTATTTAGCAATCAGCCCCAGCATTTT
abundance: NA; d_gene: NA; v_gene: TRBV6-6; j_gene: TRBJ1-4; CDR3aa: CASSPDRWDLATNEKLFF; CDR3nt: TGTGCCAGCAGTCCCGACAGGTGGGACCTTGCAACTAATGAAAAACTGTTTTTT
abundance: once; d_gene: NA; v_gene: TRBV5-1; j_gene: TRBJ1-1; CDR3aa: CASSPGTLNTEAFF; CDR3nt: TGCGCCAGCAGCCCCGGGACATTGAACACTGAAGCTTTCTTT
abundance: NA; d_gene: TRBD1; v_gene: TRBV28; j_gene: TRBJ2-4; CDR3aa: CASSSGQWDNIQYF; CDR3nt: TGTGCCAGCAGTTCGGGACAGTGGGACAACATTCAGTACTTC
abundance: NA; d_gene: TRBD1; v_gene: TRBV5-6; j_gene: TRBJ1-2; CDR3aa: CASSLDRGNYGYTF; CDR3nt: TGTGCCAGCAGCTTGGACAGGGGAAACTATGGCTACACCTTC
abundance: NA; d_gene: TRBD1; v_gene: TRBV6-5; j_gene: TRBJ1-6; CDR3aa: CASSYSTGGVSPLHF; CDR3nt: TGTGCCAGCAGTTACTCGACAGGGGGGGTTTCACCCCTCCACTTT
abundance: NA; d_gene: NA; v_gene: TRBV10-1; j_gene: TRBJ2-4; CDR3aa: CASSESAAGSAKNIQYF; CDR3nt: TGCGCCAGCAGTGAGTCTGCGGCGGGCTCAGCCAAAAACATTCAGTACTTC
abundance: NA; d_gene: NA; v_gene: TRBV4-2; j_gene: TRBJ2-5; CDR3aa: CASSHGAKETQYF; CDR3nt: TGTGCCAGCAGCCACGGTGCTAAAGAGACCCAGTACTTC
abundance: NA; d_gene: TRBD2; v_gene: TRBV6-5; j_gene: TRBJ2-7; CDR3aa: CATATTSGGTYEQYF; CDR3nt: TGTGCCACCGCGACGACTAGCGGGGGGACCTACGAGCAGTACTTC
abundance: NA; d_gene: NA; v_gene: TRBV7-2; j_gene: TRBJ2-5; CDR3aa: CASSLLETQYF; CDR3nt: TGTGCCAGCAGCTTACTGGAGACCCAGTACTTC
abundance: NA; d_gene: TRBD2; v_gene: TRBV19; j_gene: TRBJ2-5; CDR3aa: CASSGGVGETQYF; CDR3nt: TGTGCCAGTAGTGGGGGGGTAGGGGAGACCCAGTACTTC
abundance: NA; d_gene: NA; v_gene: TRBV11-2; j_gene: TRBJ1-4; CDR3aa: CASSSWTTTNEKLFF; CDR3nt: TGTGCCAGCAGCTCGTGGACTACAACTAATGAAAAACTGTTTTTT
abundance: few; d_gene: NA; v_gene: TRBV7-9; j_gene: TRBJ1-1; CDR3aa: CASSLGVGAEAFF; CDR3nt: TGTGCCAGCAGCTTAGGCGTGGGCGCTGAAGCTTTCTTT
abundance: NA; d_gene: TRBD2; v_gene: TRBV5-1; j_gene: TRBJ2-7; CDR3aa: CASSLIGDYSYEQYF; CDR3nt: TGCGCCAGCAGCTTGATTGGGGACTACTCCTACGAGCAGTACTTC